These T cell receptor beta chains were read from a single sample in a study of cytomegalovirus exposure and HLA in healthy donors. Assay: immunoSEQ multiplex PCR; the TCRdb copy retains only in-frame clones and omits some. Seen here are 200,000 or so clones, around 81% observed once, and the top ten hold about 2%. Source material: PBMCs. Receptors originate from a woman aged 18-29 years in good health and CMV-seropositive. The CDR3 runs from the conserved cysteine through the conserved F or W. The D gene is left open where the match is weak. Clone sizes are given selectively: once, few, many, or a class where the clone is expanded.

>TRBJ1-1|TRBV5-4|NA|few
TGTGCCAGCAGCTTGGGGAGAGCCGGGTACACTGAAGCTTTCTTT
CASSLGRAGYTEAFF
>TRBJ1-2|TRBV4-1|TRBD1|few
TGCGCCAGCAGCCAAGAAAAGACAGGGGGTTGGGTTGGCTACACCTTC
CASSQEKTGGWVGYTF
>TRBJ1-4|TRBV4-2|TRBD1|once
TGTGCCAGCAGCCAAGAGACAGGGGTTAATGAAAAACTGTTTTTT
CASSQETGVNEKLFF
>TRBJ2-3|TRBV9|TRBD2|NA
TGTGCCAGCAATAACCGGGAACTATCGGGACTAGCGGGTACCGATACGCAGTATTTT
CASNNRELSGLAGTDTQYF
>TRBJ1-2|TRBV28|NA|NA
TGTGCCAGCAGCCAACCCCCGGGGGAAAAAGGCTACACCTTC
CASSQPPGEKGYTF
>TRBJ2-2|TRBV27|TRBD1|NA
TGTGCCAGCAGTTGGAGGACAGGGAACACCGGGGAGCTGTTTTTT
CASSWRTGNTGELFF
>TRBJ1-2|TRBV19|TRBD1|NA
TGTGCCAGTAGTGTGGGACAGGGAGGCTACACCTTC
CASSVGQGGYTF
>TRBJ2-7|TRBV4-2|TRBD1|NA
TGTGCCAGCAGCCAACCGGGACAGCTTCCCGAGCAGTACTTC
CASSQPGQLPEQYF
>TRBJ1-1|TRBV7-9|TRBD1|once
TGTGCCAGCAGCACCCGGGACAGGGGGTCCGACACTGAAGCTTTCTTT
CASSTRDRGSDTEAFF
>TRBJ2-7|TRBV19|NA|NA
TGTGCCAGTAGTATAGCCTCCGGGTATGTCCACGAGCAGTACTTC
CASSIASGYVHEQYF
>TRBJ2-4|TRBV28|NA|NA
TGTGCCAGCAGTCCTACCCCTTTAGCCAAAAACATTCAGTACTTC
CASSPTPLAKNIQYF